This T cell receptor (beta chain) derives from a study of cytomegalovirus exposure and HLA in healthy donors. Across the whole study: Early released data had about 80 million unique TCRs, all coming from HLA-typed donors.

Study-wide points: Presence/absence analyses rested on an assumption that sequencing depth was roughly uniform across donors. In a later analysis, TCR beta V- and J-gene trimming was associated with a missense DCLRE1C variant.

This clone occurred a few times. Its antigen remains unidentified. Healthy donors of bone marrow made up the group. Use of 60 Vbeta and 13 Jbeta primers characterized the PCR. Clones were read by immunoSEQ multiplex PCR, and TCRdb kept only the in-frame ones, dropping some. In the table there are more than 110,000 clones, roughly 77% of which are singletons. Sample: PBMCs. The source of this sequence is a man aged 25 to 45 in good health and CMV-seronegative.

The CDR3 bases are TGTGCCAGCAGCTTAACGTCCGGGACAGGGATCACAGATACGCAGTATTTT. It encodes CASSLTSGTGITDTQYF. This chain links TRBV7-9 with TRBJ2-3; 9 bases are shared with TRBD1. CDR1 and CDR2 (germline): SEHNR, FQNEAQ (reference sequence). The CDR3 totals 17 residues. The V and J ends lost 2 bases and 2 bases, in that order; junction bases with no gene match: 8.